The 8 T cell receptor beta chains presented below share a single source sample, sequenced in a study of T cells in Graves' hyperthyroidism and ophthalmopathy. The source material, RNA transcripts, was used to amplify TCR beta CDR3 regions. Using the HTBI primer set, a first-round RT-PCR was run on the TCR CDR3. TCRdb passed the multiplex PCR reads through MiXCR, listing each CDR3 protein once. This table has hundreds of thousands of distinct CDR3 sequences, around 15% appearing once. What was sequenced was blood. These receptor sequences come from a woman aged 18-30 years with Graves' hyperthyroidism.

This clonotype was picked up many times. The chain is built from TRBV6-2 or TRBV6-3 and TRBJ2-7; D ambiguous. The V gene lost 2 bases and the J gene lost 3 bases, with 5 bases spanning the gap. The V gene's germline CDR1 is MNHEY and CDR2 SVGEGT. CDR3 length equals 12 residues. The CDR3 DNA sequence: TGTGCCAGCAGTTACACTTACTACGAGCAGTACTTC. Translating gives CASSYTYYEQYF.

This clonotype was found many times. CDR3 loop: CSAGTGKPNQPQHF. The CDR3 coding sequence is TGCAGTGCTGGGACAGGGAAACCCAATCAGCCCCAGCATTTT. V is TRBV20-1 and J is TRBJ1-5; the match to TRBD1 covers 9 bases. This CDR3 has 14 residues. The V segment lost 5 bases and the J segment 3 bases; nucleotides outside the gene matches: 5. Germline loops: CDR1 DFQATT, CDR2 SNEGSKA (reference sequence).

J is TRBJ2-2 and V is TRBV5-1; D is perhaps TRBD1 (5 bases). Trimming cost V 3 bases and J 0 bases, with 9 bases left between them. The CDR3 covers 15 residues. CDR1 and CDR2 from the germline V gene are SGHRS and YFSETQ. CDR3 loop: CASSSRQPNTGELFF. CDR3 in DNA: TGCGCCAGCAGCTCCAGACAGCCGAACACCGGGGAGCTGTTTTTT.

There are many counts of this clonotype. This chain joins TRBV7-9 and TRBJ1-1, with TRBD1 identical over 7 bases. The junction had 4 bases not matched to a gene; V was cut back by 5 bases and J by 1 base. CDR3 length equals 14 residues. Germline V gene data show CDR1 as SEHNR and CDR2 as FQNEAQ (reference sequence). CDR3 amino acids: CASSLQGGNTEAFF. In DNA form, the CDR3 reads TGTGCCAGCAGCCTCCAGGGGGGGAACACTGAAGCTTTCTTT.

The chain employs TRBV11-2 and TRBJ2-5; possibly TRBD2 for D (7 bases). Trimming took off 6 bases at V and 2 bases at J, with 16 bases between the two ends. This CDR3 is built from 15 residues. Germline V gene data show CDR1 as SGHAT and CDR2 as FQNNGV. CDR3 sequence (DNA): TGTGCCAGCAGGCCTGACGGGGGGCCTCAAGAGACCCAGTACTTC. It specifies CASRPDGGPQETQYF.

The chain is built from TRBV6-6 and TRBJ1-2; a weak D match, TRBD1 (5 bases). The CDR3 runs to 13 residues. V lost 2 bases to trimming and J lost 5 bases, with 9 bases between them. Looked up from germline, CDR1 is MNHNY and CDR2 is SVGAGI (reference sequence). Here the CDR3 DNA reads TGTGCCAGCAGTTACGGGGCCTCTTATGGCTACACCTTC. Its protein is CASSYGASYGYTF.

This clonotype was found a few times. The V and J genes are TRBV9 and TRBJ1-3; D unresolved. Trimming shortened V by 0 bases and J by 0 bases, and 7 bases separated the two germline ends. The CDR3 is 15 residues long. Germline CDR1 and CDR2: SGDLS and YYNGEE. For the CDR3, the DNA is TGTGCCAGCAGCGTAGATACCAGCTCTGGAAACACCATATATTTT. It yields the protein CASSVDTSSGNTIYF.

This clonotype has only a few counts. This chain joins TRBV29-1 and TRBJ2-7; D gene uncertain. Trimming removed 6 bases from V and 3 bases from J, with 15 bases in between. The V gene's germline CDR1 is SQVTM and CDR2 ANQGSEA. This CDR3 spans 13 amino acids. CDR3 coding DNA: TGCAGCGTGGCCGTCAGCCGAGGCTACGAGCAGTACTTC. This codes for CSVAVSRGYEQYF.